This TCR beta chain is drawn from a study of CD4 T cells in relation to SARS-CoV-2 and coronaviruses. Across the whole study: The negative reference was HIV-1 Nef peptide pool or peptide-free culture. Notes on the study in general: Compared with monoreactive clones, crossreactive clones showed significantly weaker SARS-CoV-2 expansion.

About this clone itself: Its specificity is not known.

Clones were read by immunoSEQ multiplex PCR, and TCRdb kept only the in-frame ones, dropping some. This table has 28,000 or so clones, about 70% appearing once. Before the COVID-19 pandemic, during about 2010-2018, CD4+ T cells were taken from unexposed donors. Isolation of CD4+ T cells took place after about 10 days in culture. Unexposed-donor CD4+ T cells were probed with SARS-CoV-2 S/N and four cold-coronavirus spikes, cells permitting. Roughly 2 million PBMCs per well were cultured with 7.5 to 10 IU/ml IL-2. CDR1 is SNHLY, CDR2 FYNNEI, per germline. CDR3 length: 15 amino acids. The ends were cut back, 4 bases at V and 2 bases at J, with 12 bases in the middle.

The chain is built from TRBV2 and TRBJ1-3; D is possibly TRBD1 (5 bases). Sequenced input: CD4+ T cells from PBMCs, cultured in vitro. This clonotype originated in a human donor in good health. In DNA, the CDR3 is TGTGCCAGCAGTGTAGGGTCCAGGGCTGGAAACACCATATATTTT. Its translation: CASSVGSRAGNTIYF.